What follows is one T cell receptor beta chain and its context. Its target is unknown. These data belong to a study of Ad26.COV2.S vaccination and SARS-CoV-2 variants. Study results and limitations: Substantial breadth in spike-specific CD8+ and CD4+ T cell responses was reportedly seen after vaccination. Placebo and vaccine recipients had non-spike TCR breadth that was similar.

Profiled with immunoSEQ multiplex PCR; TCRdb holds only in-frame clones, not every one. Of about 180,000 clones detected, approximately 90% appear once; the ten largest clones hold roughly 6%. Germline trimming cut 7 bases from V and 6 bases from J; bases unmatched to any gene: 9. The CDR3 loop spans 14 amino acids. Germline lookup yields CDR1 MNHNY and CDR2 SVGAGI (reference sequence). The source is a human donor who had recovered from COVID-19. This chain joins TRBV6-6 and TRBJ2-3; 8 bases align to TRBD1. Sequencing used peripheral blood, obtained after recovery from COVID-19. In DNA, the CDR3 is TGTGCCAGCAACCAGGACAGGGCTCGGGATACGCAGTATTTT. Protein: CASNQDRARDTQYF.